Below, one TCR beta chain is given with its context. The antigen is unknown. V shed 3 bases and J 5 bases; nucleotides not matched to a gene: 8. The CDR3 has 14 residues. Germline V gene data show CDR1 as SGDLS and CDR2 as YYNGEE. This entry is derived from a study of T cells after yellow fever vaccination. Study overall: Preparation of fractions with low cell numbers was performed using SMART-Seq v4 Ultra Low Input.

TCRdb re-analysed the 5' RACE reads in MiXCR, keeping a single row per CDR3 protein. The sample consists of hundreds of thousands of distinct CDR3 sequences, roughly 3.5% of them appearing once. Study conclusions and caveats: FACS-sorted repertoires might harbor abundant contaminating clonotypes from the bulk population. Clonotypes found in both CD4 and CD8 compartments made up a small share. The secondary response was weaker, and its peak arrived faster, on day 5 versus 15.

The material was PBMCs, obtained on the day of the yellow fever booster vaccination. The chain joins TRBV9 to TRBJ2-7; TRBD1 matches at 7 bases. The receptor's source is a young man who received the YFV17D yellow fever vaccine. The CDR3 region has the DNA TGTGCCAGCAGCGCCTCGACAGGGACCCACGAGCAGTACTTC. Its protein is CASSASTGTHEQYF.